The source of this TCR beta chain is a study of radiation and T cells in renal cell carcinoma. Method: immunoSEQ multiplex PCR; TCRdb's copy keeps in-frame clones and lacks some. The table lists 97,000 or so clones, about 79% of them singletons. The time point is: blood 4 weeks post-SBRT, at nephrectomy. Specified treatment: 15 Gy SBRT to primary tumor, nephrectomy 4 weeks later. Nephrectomy followed 15 Gy stereotactic body radiation by 4 weeks. Blood was sampled at baseline, 2 weeks and 4 weeks after SBRT. This renal cell carcinoma was of the clear cell type. Trimming removed 3 bases at V and 4 bases at J, with 13 bases between. Germline values: CDR1 LNHDA, CDR2 SQIVND (reference sequence). This CDR3 is built from 15 residues.

This receptor was taken from a man in his sixties with renal cell carcinoma. The chain combines TRBV19 with TRBJ2-1; D is possibly TRBD2 (6 bases). The specimen was blood, collected from a patient whose treatment included radiotherapy and nephrectomy. The CDR3 bases are TGTGCCAGTAGTATGGGGCGGGAACCATACAATGAGCAGTTCTTC. Protein product: CASSMGREPYNEQFF.